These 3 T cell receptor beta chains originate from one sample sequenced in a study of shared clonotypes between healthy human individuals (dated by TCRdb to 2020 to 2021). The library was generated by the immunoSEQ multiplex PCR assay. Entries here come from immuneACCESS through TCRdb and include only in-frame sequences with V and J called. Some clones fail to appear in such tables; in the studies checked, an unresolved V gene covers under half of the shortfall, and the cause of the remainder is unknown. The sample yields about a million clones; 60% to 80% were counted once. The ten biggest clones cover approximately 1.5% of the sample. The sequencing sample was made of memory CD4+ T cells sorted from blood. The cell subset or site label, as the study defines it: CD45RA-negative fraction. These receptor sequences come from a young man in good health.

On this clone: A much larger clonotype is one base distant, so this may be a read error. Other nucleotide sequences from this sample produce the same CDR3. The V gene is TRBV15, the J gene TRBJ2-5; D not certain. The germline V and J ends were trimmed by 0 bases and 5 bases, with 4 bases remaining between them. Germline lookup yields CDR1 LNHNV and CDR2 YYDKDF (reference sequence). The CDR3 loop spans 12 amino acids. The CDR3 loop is CATSRDVETQYF. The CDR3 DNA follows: TGTGCCACCAGCAGAGATGTTGAGACCCAGTACTTC.

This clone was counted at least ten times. The DNA for the CDR3 is TGTGCCAGTAGTACAGGGATGAGGGGGGGAGGCACAGATACGCAGTATTTT. This translates into CASSTGMRGGGTDTQYF. The chain uses TRBV19 and TRBJ2-3; D perhaps matches TRBD2 (7 bases). V was cut by 4 bases and J by 1 base, with 18 bases left in between. The CDR3 length is 17 residues. Germline lookup yields CDR1 LNHDA and CDR2 SQIVND (reference sequence).

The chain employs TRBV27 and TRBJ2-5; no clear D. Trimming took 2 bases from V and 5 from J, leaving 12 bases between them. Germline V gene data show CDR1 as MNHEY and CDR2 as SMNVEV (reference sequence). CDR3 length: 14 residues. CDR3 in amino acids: CASSLRAAGETQYF. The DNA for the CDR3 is TGTGCCAGCAGTTTAAGGGCCGCCGGGGAGACCCAGTACTTC.